This T cell receptor (beta chain) stems from a study of spatial heterogeneity in lung cancer. Study background: Beta-chain sequences were consistently detected more often than alpha-chain sequences.

In this sample, this clonotype turned up many times. Its antigen is currently unknown. The CDR3 consists of 14 residues. CDR1 MNHEY and CDR2 SMNVEV come from the germline V gene (reference sequence). The germline V and J ends were trimmed by 6 bases and 2 bases, with 14 bases remaining between them. The study's findings and limits: Blood contained ubiquitous expanded tumor TCRs more at resection than at follow-up.

Every TCR cDNA molecule bore its own unique molecular identifier. TCRdb re-analysed the 5' RACE reads in MiXCR, keeping a single row per CDR3 protein. The table records roughly 79,000 distinct CDR3 sequences, around 7.3% of them present only once. The sample's time point: sample taken at primary tumor resection. Sequencing was performed on whole RNA extracted from tumor and nontumor lung tissue, or from frozen PBMC, and the material was left unsorted. The clonotype comes from a male donor with early-stage non-small cell lung cancer. This chain links TRBV27 with TRBJ2-7; D may be TRBD1 or TRBD2 (5 bases each). The sample was PBMCs, taken at surgery. The CDR3 reads CASRQGPGAYEQYF. The CDR3 DNA sequence: TGTGCCAGCAGGCAGGGACCAGGAGCCTACGAGCAGTACTTC.